These 11 T cell receptor beta chains originate from one sample sequenced in a study of memory CD4+ T cells and cytomegalovirus serostatus. Single viable CD3+CD4+CD8-CD45RO+ cells were sorted as the memory CD4+ T cells. Measured with immunoSEQ multiplex PCR; TCRdb has only the in-frame clones, and not every one. This sample yields 45,000 to 60,000 clones, of which approximately 81% are seen a single time; 1.2% belongs to the top ten. Sequenced input: memory CD4+ T cells from blood. The receptors derive from an adult in good health and CMV-seropositive.

The chain combines TRBV10-3 with TRBJ2-7; 9 bases align to TRBD1. J gave up 5 bases and V 7 bases, and 6 bases lay outside the gene matches. The length of the CDR3 is 13 residues. CDR1 is ENHRY and CDR2 is SYGVKD in the germline V gene. Here the CDR3 reads CAITPDRGDEQYF. The CDR3, as DNA: TGTGCCATCACCCCGGACAGGGGAGACGAGCAGTACTTC.

The J gene is TRBJ2-7, the V gene TRBV10-3, with TRBD1 matching over 10 bases. CDR1 is ENHRY, CDR2 SYGVKD, per germline. The CDR3 totals 13 residues. The J segment lost 4 bases and the V segment lost 6 bases, leaving 3 bases of the junction unmatched. CDR3 sequence (DNA): TGTGCCATCAGGGGGACAGGGGCTTACGAGCAGTACTTC. Translation: CAIRGTGAYEQYF.

The gene calls are TRBV4-2 and TRBJ2-2; 8 bases line up with TRBD2. This CDR3 has 18 amino acids. V lost 0 bases and J lost 0; bases outside the gene matches: 6. CDR1 and CDR2 from the germline V gene are LGHNA and YNFKEQ. CDR3 loop: CASSQEGLGAPNTGELFF. The CDR3 region has the DNA TGTGCCAGCAGCCAAGAGGGACTAGGAGCCCCGAACACCGGGGAGCTGTTTTTT.

The chain joins TRBV2 to TRBJ1-2; perhaps TRBD1 as D (6 bases). The CDR3 length is 14 residues. CDR1 is SNHLY and CDR2 is FYNNEI in the germline V gene. Between the trimmed V and J ends, which lost 1 base and 4 bases, there was a span of 10 bases. The CDR3 protein is CASSEVSGAYGYTF. The CDR3 nucleotides read TGTGCCAGCAGTGAAGTTTCGGGGGCCTATGGCTACACCTTC.

This clone was detected a few times. This sequence joins TRBV5-1 and TRBJ2-1; D unclear. Trimming took 0 bases from V and 6 from J, leaving 7 bases between them. Germline values: CDR1 SGHRS, CDR2 YFSETQ. The CDR3 contains 13 residues. CDR3: CASSLGSINEQFF. DNA for the CDR3: TGCGCCAGCAGCTTGGGCAGCATCAATGAGCAGTTCTTC.

This chain uses TRBV2 with TRBJ2-3; the match to TRBD1 covers 8 bases. The CDR3 consists of 14 residues. V lost 4 bases to trimming and J lost 3 bases; unmatched junction nucleotides: 3. Germline V gene sequence: CDR1 SNHLY, CDR2 FYNNEI. The CDR3 here is CASSVDRATDTQYF. CDR3 bases: TGTGCCAGCAGTGTGGACAGGGCGACAGATACGCAGTATTTT.

In this sample, this clone turned up a few times. The chain combines TRBV25-1 with TRBJ2-3; the match to TRBD2 covers 8 bases. There are 15 residues in the CDR3. V dropped 3 bases and J dropped 3; count of bases not matched to a gene: 5. From germline, CDR1 is MGHDK and CDR2 SYGVNS. CDR3 sequence: CASSDGSGETDTQYF. CDR3 coding DNA: TGTGCCAGCAGTGATGGTAGCGGGGAAACAGATACGCAGTATTTT. Full variable domain (outside the CDR3, taken from reference TRBV25-1 and TRBJ2-3): EADIYQTPRYLVIGTGKKITLECSQTMGHDKMYWYQQDPGMELHLIHYSYGVNSTEKGDLSSESTVSRIRTEHFPLTLESARPSHTSQYLCASSDGSGETDTQYFGPGTRLTVL.

The CDR3 protein is CASSPWEGGRYEQYF. CDR3 sequence (DNA): TGTGCCAGCAGCCCCTGGGAGGGGGGGCGGTACGAGCAGTACTTC. The J gene is TRBJ2-7, the V gene TRBV7-2; TRBD2 is a possible D gene (7 bases). V was shortened by 5 bases and J by 4 bases, with 18 bases between the two germline ends. The CDR3 spans 15 residues. Germline V gene data show CDR1 as SGHTA and CDR2 as FQGNSA.

V gene TRBV7-2 combines with J gene TRBJ1-1; 7 nucleotides match TRBD1. The CDR3 spans 15 residues. After removal of 1 base from V and 1 base from J, the junction contained 3 bases not matched to a gene. Germline CDR1 and CDR2: SGHTA and FQGNSA. The CDR3 sequence is CASSLDWDRNTEAFF. The DNA of the CDR3 is TGTGCCAGCAGCTTAGATTGGGACAGGAACACTGAAGCTTTCTTT. Together with reference TRBV7-2 and TRBJ1-1, the CDR3 gives the full variable domain: GAGVSQSPSNKVTEKGKDVELRCDPISGHTALYWYRQSLGQGLEFLIYFQGNSAPDKSGLPSDRFSAERTGGSVSTLTIQRTQQEDSAVYLCASSLDWDRNTEAFFGQGTRLTVV.

Points on this clone: Other DNA sequences within the sample encode an identical CDR3. The chain is built from TRBV9 and TRBJ2-2, with 13 positions matching TRBD2. Germline V CDR1 and CDR2: SGDLS, YYNGEE. J was trimmed by 2 bases and V by 4 bases; bases with no gene match: 5. The CDR3 runs to 17 residues. CDR3: CASSRGTSGDNTGELFF. CDR3 nucleotides: TGTGCCAGCAGCCGAGGGACTAGCGGGGACAACACCGGGGAGCTGTTTTTT.

This clone was picked up a small number of times. This chain links TRBV7-9 with TRBJ2-7; 11 positions match TRBD1. V shed 3 bases and J 5 bases; nucleotides not matched to a gene: 6. Germline lookup yields CDR1 SEHNR and CDR2 FQNEAQ (reference sequence). CDR3 length: 15 amino acids. The CDR3 DNA is TGTGCCAGCAGCTTGAGGACAGGGGGCATGAACGAGCAGTACTTC. Its translation is CASSLRTGGMNEQYF.